Below, one T cell receptor (beta chain) is given with its context. Per the original methods: Reference gene primer amplification yielded estimated nucleated cell counts. Only in-frame clones appear in the TCRdb table, and some are missing; sequencing was by immunoSEQ multiplex PCR. V, J and clone size were drawn from that table, and D and trimming were deduced from the DNA. In the table there are hundreds of thousands of clones, about 87% of which are singletons. This entry is derived from a study of blood T cell repertoires in COVID-19. On the study more broadly: The origin of the acute and convalescent COVID-19 samples was the United States, Italy and Spain. PBMCs, B-cell-depleted T cells, or T cells provided the cDNA or gDNA that made up the material.

Germline assignment: CDR1 SQVTM and CDR2 ANQGSEA. This CDR3 is built from 16 residues. The chain employs TRBV29-1 and TRBJ1-6, with 10 bases lining up with TRBD1. The specimen sequenced was peripheral blood. This receptor was taken from a woman aged 18 to 35 with acute or convalescent COVID-19. CDR3 bases: TGCAGGAGACGGACAGGGGGGCGAGGCGATAATTCACCCCTCCACTTT. Translating it yields CRRRTGGRGDNSPLHF.